This T cell receptor (beta chain) was recovered during a study of T-cell memory formation after mild COVID-19. General study points: Mostly located in CM and EM were contracting CD4+ clones, with contracting CD8+ clones located in EMRA. Some responding clones appeared in pre-infection memory, suggesting cross-reactive memory joined.

TCRdb used MiXCR to reprocess the 5' RACE reads, holding one entry per CDR3 protein. The data contain a few hundred thousand distinct CDR3 sequences, 20% to 25% of them singletons. The CDR3 contains 15 residues. The V end was cut by 3 bases, the J end by 5 bases, with 15 bases between. Germline V CDR1 and CDR2: MRHNA, SNTAGT. A note on this clonotype: What it binds is unknown.

This clonotype was obtained from a man younger than 35 who had mild COVID-19 (a few samples of this study predate the infection). Cell type and time point are not known. The chain recombines TRBV6-4 with TRBJ2-3; no clear D. Sequencing was done on a sample of PBMCs or a T cell subset sorted from them (not recorded which). Written as DNA, the CDR3 is TGTGCCAGCAGTGATCTTGGCCGAAACGGAGATACGCAGTATTTT. Amino acid sequence: CASSDLGRNGDTQYF.